This TCR beta chain derives from a study of blood T cell repertoires in COVID-19. Study as a whole: Both acute and convalescent COVID-19 samples were obtained from the United States, Italy and Spain. T cells, B-cell-depleted T cells, or PBMCs supplied cDNA or gDNA.

V lost 4 bases and J lost 5; bases outside the gene matches: 4. The V gene's germline CDR1 is LGHDT and CDR2 YNNKEL (reference sequence). The CDR3 spans 15 residues. In the original workflow: Estimation of nucleated cell counts relied on the amplification of reference gene primers. The data were produced by immunoSEQ multiplex PCR, yet TCRdb's version contains in-frame clones alone and is incomplete. The DNA gave D and trimming, while V, J and clone size come from that table. Among approximately 100,000 clones listed, around 85% were seen once. This clone appeared a single time. The sequence was obtained from a woman in her 70s with active or convalescent COVID-19. The sample taken for sequencing was peripheral blood. The V and J genes are TRBV3-1 (or the pseudogene TRBV3-2) and TRBJ1-6, with 8 bases aligning to TRBD1. Here the CDR3 DNA reads TGTGCCAGCAGCCTTGGGACAGGAGATAATTCACCCCTCCACTTT. This encodes CASSLGTGDNSPLHF.